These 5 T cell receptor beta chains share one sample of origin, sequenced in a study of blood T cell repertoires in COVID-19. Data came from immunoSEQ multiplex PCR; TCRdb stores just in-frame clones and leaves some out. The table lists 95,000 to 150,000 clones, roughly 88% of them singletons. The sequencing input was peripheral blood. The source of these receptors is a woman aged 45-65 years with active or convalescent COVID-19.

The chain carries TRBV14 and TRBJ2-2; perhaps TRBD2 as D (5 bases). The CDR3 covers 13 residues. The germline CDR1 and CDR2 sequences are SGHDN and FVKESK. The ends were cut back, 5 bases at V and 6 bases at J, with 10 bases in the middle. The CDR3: CASSFLAAGELFF. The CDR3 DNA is TGTGCCAGCAGCTTCCTAGCTGCCGGGGAGCTGTTTTTT.

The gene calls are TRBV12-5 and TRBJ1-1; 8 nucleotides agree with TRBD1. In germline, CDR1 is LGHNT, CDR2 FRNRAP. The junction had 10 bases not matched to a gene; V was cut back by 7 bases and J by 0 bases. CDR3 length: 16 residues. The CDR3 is CASAGGATGVNTEAFF. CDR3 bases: TGTGCTAGTGCCGGGGGAGCGACAGGGGTGAACACTGAAGCTTTCTTT.

The CDR3 nucleotides are TGTGCCAGCAGCCAAGATCCGGGGACATTGTATGGCTACACCTTC. Translated, it gives CASSQDPGTLYGYTF. The V gene is TRBV4-2, the J gene TRBJ1-2; D perhaps matches TRBD1 (6 bases). Germline V gives CDR1 LGHNA, CDR2 YNFKEQ. V was trimmed by 0 bases and J by 5 bases, leaving 13 bases between them. The CDR3 loop spans 15 amino acids.

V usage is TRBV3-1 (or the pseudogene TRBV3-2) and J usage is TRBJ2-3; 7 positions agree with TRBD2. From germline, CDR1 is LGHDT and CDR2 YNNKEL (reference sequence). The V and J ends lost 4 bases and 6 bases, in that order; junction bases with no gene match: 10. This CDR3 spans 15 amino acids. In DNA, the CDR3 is TGTGCCAGCAGCCCACCGACTAGCAAGGGGGATACGCAGTATTTT. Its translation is CASSPPTSKGDTQYF.

CDR3 sequence: CATSDPSYTDTQYF. The CDR3 bases are TGTGCCACCAGTGATCCAAGCTACACAGATACGCAGTATTTT. The chain has TRBV24-1 and TRBJ2-3, with D uncertain. Germline V gene data show CDR1 as KGHDR and CDR2 as SFDVKD. V lost 3 bases to trimming and J lost 2 bases, with 8 bases between them. There are 14 residues in the CDR3.